Below, 3 T cell receptor beta chains from the same sample are listed, as sequenced in a study of molecular identifiers for immune sequencing clone quantification. TCRdb passed the PCR reads through MiXCR, listing each CDR3 protein once. Seen here are about 86,000 distinct CDR3 sequences, nearly 25% observed once, and the top ten hold about 0.8%. Sequencing was done on a sample of naive CD8+ T cells from blood, with Jurkat cell RNA spiked in. Described subset: FACS-sorted CD8+CD4-CCR7+CD45RA+ naive T cells. These receptors were obtained from a human donor in good health. Some libraries in this study had Jurkat cell RNA spiked in.

The table lists this clonotype with a few counts. This chain connects TRBV19 to TRBJ2-7; D perhaps matches TRBD1 (6 bases). Germline V gene lookup returns CDR1 LNHDA and CDR2 SQIVND (reference sequence). This CDR3 contains 15 residues. V gave up 4 bases and J gave up 3 bases, with 16 bases separating them. The CDR3 sequence: CASSTSVQGYYEQYF. The CDR3 DNA reads TGTGCCAGTAGTACATCGGTACAGGGCTACTACGAGCAGTACTTC.

In the case of this clonotype: It may be a read error: a sequence one base away is much more abundant. The genes are TRBV5-3 and TRBJ2-5; no definite D call. TRBV5-3 is known as an ORF, though its function is uncertain. The CDR3 is 16 amino acids. The CDR3 region is CASSFTPGPTQETQCF. The CDR3 DNA is TGTGCCAGCAGCTTTACCCCCGGGCCAACCCAAGAGACCCAGTGCTTC.

To note about this clonotype: Being one base from a much bigger clone, this may be a read error. J is TRBJ1-1 and V is TRBV7-9, with no clear D. The CDR3 covers 15 residues. Germline-derived CDR1 and CDR2 are SEHNR and FQNEAQ (reference sequence). Between the trimmed V and J ends, which lost 5 bases and 5 bases, there was a span of 18 bases. The CDR3 nucleotides read TGTGCCAGCAGCGAGTCGGAGGGCGCGGGGACTGAAGCTTTCTTT. Its protein is CASSESEGAGTEAFF.